This TCR beta chain was captured by sequencing in a study of T cells in Graves' hyperthyroidism and ophthalmopathy (dated by TCRdb to the late 2010s). Regarding the study in general: Peripheral blood samples were taken at initial diagnosis, before any treatment was given. TCR V-J signatures able to tell the groups apart were searched for in a discovery cohort of about a hundred patients, of whom over 40 had Graves' ophthalmopathy and roughly 58 had stable Graves' hyperthyroidism. An independent validation cohort of some 18 hyperthyroidism patients and approximately 17 patients who later progressed to ophthalmopathy tested prospective prediction of ophthalmopathy. The roughly 90 discovery patients were divided at random into training and test sets in a 7:3 ratio. In roughly six Graves' hyperthyroidism patients, the study also compared T-cell repertoires from thyroid tissue with T-cell repertoires from blood. Once sampling was done, hyperthyroidism patients were given methimazole at a starting dose of 30 mg daily, whereas ophthalmopathy patients were given high-dose intravenous methylprednisolone. The paper describes TCR Vbeta CDR3 sequencing of 135 peripheral blood samples, made up of 43 ophthalmopathy patients, 70 to 75 hyperthyroidism patients and about 17 progressor patients.

The CDR3 runs 14 amino acids, cysteine and phenylalanine included. Just the 42-base CDR3 DNA is kept, in frame starting at base 1. Sequences SNHLY (CDR1) and FYNNEI (CDR2) are obtained from the germline V gene. The junction shows trimming of 4 bases on V and 5 bases on J, plus 14 bases between the germline ends. On this clonotype itself: The antigen it recognizes is unknown. It has no much larger one-base neighbor in the sample; base qualities were not kept.

Moderately to severely active disease, a Clinical Activity Score of at least 3, a NOSPECS grade of at least 4, and a duration under 3 months were present in ophthalmopathy patients. Patients with uncontrolled infections, other autoimmune diseases, pregnancy or lactation were excluded. Diagnoses relied on clinical symptoms, serum thyroxine and TRAb, thyroid ultrasound and orbital computed tomography. PBMCs were separated from roughly 9.3 ml of fresh peripheral blood using Ficoll-Paque density gradient centrifugation. Trizol reagent was used to extract total RNA, and RNA quality was then checked on an Agilent 2100 Bioanalyzer. TCR beta CDR3 regions were amplified from RNA transcripts. A first-round RT-PCR of the TCR CDR3 used the HTBI primer set with the Qiagen OneStep RT-PCR kit. Libraries were constructed in a second round of multiplex PCR, after which size selection and purification were performed. Libraries were sequenced paired-end with 100 bp reads on an Illumina HiSeq2000. On the authors' methods: Raw data were processed with SOAPnuke, discarding reads with adapters, uncalled bases, mean Phred below 15, or no exact constant-primer or identifier match. High-quality paired reads were merged with COPE v1.2.5, and unique nucleotide sequences were defined as clonotypes. MiTCR v1.1 was used to align clonotypes to the IMGT TRBV, TRBD and TRBJ reference segments. Only V-J combinations with frequency above 0.0001, covering 99.2% of repertoires, were analysed. The TCS score was defined as F50 (clonal expansion) divided by E x V (chaos), with BLOSUM62-based TCRdist calculated between CDR3 peptides within each V-J. Welch's t-statistics and random forest reduced some 510 V-J features to roughly 13, which were used in a naive Bayes classifier (R e1071). TCRdb reran the public reads through fastp at Q25 and MiXCR, keeping productive beta chains. For every CDR3 protein sequence, its rows merge into one entry that carries the most common genes and DNA. The V and J calls follow TCRdb's processing rather than the paper's. Across this sample there are 250,000 to 400,000 distinct CDR3 sequences, with around 15% seen only once. In total, the top ten clones hold approximately 35% of the sample.

Findings and caveats that apply to the study as a whole: Most expanded thyroid clonotypes (frequency above 0.001) were also detected in blood, suggesting blood repertoires may reflect thyroid immune responses. Sample size was not statistically predetermined, and blinding of investigators to group allocation was not performed. In validation, progression to ophthalmopathy was predicted by the model with around 71% sensitivity and 72% to 85% specificity, a median of roughly six months before onset. In cross-validation, a model built on a 13 V-J signature told ophthalmopathy apart from stable hyperthyroidism with 85% to 90% sensitivity and about 81% specificity, and in testing the same model reached 80%/75%.

The clonotype comes from a woman between 40 and 50 years old with Graves' ophthalmopathy. In this chain, TRBV2 is recombined with TRBJ1-1, and the D gene may be TRBD1, 6 bases matching. Sequencing used blood. The CDR3: CASSVAQGPTEAFF. The DNA reads as follows: TGTGCCAGCAGTGTGGCACAGGGCCCTACTGAAGCTTTCTTT.